The following is a TCR beta chain sequence with its context. The specificity of this receptor is unknown. There are no base qualities to consult, and no much larger clone falls within one base. This record comes from a study of graft-versus-host responses after intestinal transplantation (dated by TCRdb to the early 2020s). In the study overall: Multivisceral, liver-intestinal, or isolated intestinal transplants were received by the recipients. To identify alloreactive clones, pre-transplant mixed lymphocyte reaction products were sequenced and then compared with unstimulated pre-transplant donor and recipient T cells. Donor T cell macrochimerism was defined as a peak of at least 4% donor T cells among recipient peripheral blood mononuclear cells. Every recipient was given anti-thymocyte globulin induction, then maintenance tacrolimus and steroids for approximately 3 years. Rather than being sequenced by the commercial service, samples from three later patients were sequenced in-house on an Illumina MiSeq and processed with MiXCR. Graft-versus-host and host-versus-graft alloreactive T cell clones were tracked in the graft, circulation and bone marrow after intestinal transplantation using bulk TCR-beta CDR3 sequencing. Of the approximately 24 intestinal transplant recipients enrolled in the cohort, one of whom was a retransplant, a few patients without pretransplant specimens were excluded. Overall study outcomes, separate from this receptor: The conclusions were limited by the relatively low number and heterogeneity of the intestinal transplant patients. Early after transplant, peak levels of circulating GvH clones were found to be associated with declines in HvG clones. High GvH to HvG T cell clonal ratios were observed in the allografts of patients with donor T cell macrochimerism. GvH clones turned up in recipient bone marrow, with some appearing earlier in ileal mucosa or blood, a pattern consistent with an intestinal mucosal origin.

What this sample's time point label stands for: cells obtained before transplantation from donor or recipient. CD3+CD4+ and CD3+CD8+ populations were FACS-sorted from unstimulated pre-transplant donor and recipient cells taken from spleen or lymph nodes. From the cysteine up to the phenylalanine, the CDR3 has a length of 14 residues. The only DNA kept is the CDR3, 42 bases in frame from the first base. Between the V and J ends, shortened by 3 bases and 1 base respectively, the junction contains 8 bases. As encoded in the germline V gene, CDR1 is SGHAT while CDR2 is FQNNGV. Library preparation was by the immunoSEQ multiplex PCR assay. In most patients, genomic DNA was isolated using the Qiagen DNeasy Blood and Tissue Kit and sent frozen to Adaptive Biotechnologies for TCR sequencing. Adaptive Biotechnologies carried out high-throughput TCR-beta CDR3 sequencing of genomic DNA for most patients. For the original study's pipeline: TCR sequencing data were retrieved from Adaptive's ImmunoSEQ software for 15 to 20 patients, whereas a few other patients were processed with MiXCR and VDJtools. CD4 versus CD8 sorting errors were corrected by removing sequences found in both subsets at a frequency ratio below 5:1. CDR3 nucleotide sequences shared by donor and recipient were removed because the origin of these sequences could not be assigned. At least 2-fold expansion over unstimulated cells and a minimum CFSE-low frequency of 0.002% (template counts) or 0.001% (read counts) were required for clones to be classified as alloreactive. Clones were considered mappable if detected in sequenced pre-transplant spleen, lymph node, or MLR CFSE-low populations of the donor or recipient. Cumulative frequency of alloreactive clones was calculated as a percentage of all sequences weighted by copy number. What TCRdb holds here is the immuneACCESS table cut down to in-frame rearrangements. Part of the clones is not present; checked against another copy, under half of the missing clones reflect an unresolved V gene, and the others are unexplained. V and J calls plus clone size are reproduced from that table; the DNA served to infer D and trimming. The sample table shows about 99,000 clones, and about 90% are seen once. The ten largest make up 0.9% of the sample.

This sequence was found in a human donor who received an intestinal transplant. The sequence joins TRBV11-2 to TRBJ2-3; no D gene can be assigned with confidence. Sample: unstimulated CD4+ T cells sorted from spleen or lymph node cells, taken before intestinal transplant. At the DNA level, the sequence is TGTGCCAGCAGCTTGGGTAGGGGCACAGATACGCAGTATTTT. The resulting protein is CASSLGRGTDTQYF.